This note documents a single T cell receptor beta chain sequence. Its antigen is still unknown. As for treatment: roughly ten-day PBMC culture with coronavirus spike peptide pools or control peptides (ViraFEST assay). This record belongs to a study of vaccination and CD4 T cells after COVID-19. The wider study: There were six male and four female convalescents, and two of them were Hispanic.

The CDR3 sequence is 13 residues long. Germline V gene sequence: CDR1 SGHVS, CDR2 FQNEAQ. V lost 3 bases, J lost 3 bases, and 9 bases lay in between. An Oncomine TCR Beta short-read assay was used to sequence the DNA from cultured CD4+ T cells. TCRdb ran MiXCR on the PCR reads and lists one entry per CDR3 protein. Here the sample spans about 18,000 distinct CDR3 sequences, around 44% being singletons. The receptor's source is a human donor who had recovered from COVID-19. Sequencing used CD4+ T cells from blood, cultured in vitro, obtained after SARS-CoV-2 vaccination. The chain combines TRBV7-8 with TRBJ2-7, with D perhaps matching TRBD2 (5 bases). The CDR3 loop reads CASSFGRDYEQYF. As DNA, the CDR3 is TGTGCCAGCAGCTTCGGACGGGACTACGAGCAGTACTTC.